These 31 T cell receptor beta chains came from one sample sequenced in a study of shared clonotypes between healthy human individuals (dated by TCRdb to 2020 to 2021). The library came from the immunoSEQ multiplex PCR assay. Drawn from immuneACCESS, this table holds only the in-frame rearrangements with V and J called that TCRdb kept. Clones are partly lost; checked studies trace under half to an unresolved V gene and leave the rest unexplained. Within this sample are hundreds of thousands of clones, with around 79% of them counted one time only. The ten largest clones add up to approximately 13% of the sample. The sample comprised PBMCs. The source is a middle-aged woman in good health. Some clones in this sample may be carry-over from other donors' samples.

This chain joins TRBV10-3 and TRBJ1-1; unclear D gene. CDR3 size: 14 residues. Germline lookup yields CDR1 ENHRY and CDR2 SYGVKD. Trimming cost V 4 bases and J 4 bases, with 13 bases left between them. The CDR3 nucleotides read TGTGCCATCAGTGTGTCCCCGGAGGGCACTGAAGCTTTCTTT. It encodes CAISVSPEGTEAFF.

The genes are TRBV28 and TRBJ1-2; TRBD1 matches at 9 bases. Germline trimming cut 4 bases from V and 7 bases from J; bases unmatched to any gene: 4. Germline loops: CDR1 MDHEN, CDR2 SYDVKM. This CDR3 comprises 13 residues. The CDR3 sequence is CASSSPGQGGYTF. DNA of the CDR3: TGTGCCAGCAGTTCCCCGGGACAGGGTGGCTACACCTTC.

The V and J genes are TRBV5-1 and TRBJ2-5, with 7 bases that match TRBD1. The CDR3 has 13 amino acids. V lost 4 bases and J lost 5; bases outside the gene matches: 5. Germline V gives CDR1 SGHRS, CDR2 YFSETQ. CDR3 sequence reads: CASSQGVGETQYF. CDR3 in DNA: TGCGCCAGCAGCCAGGGGGTAGGGGAGACCCAGTACTTC. The entire variable domain, with the rest obtained from reference TRBV5-1 and TRBJ2-5, is as follows: KAGVTQTPRYLIKTRGQQVTLSCSPISGHRSVSWYQQTPGQGLQFLFEYFSETQRNKGNFPGRFSGRQFSNSRSEMNVSTLELGDSALYLCASSQGVGETQYFGPGTRLLVL.

This clone appeared once. The sample contains more than one DNA sequence encoding this CDR3. V and J are TRBV28 and TRBJ1-4, with a weak D call TRBD1 (5 bases). CDR1 is MDHEN, CDR2 SYDVKM, per germline. Trimming cost V 9 bases and J 4 bases, with 9 bases left between them. The CDR3 consists of 12 residues. CDR3 sequence reads: CASTQGNEKLFF. The CDR3 DNA sequence: TGTGCCAGTACGCAGGGTAATGAAAAACTGTTTTTT.

The rearrangement links TRBV28 to TRBJ1-5, with unresolved D. The ends were cut back, 3 bases at V and 6 bases at J, with 18 bases in the middle. Germline-derived CDR1 and CDR2 are MDHEN and SYDVKM. This CDR3 has 16 residues. This CDR3 is CASSFAFLGVGQPQHF. CDR3 coding DNA: TGTGCCAGCAGTTTTGCCTTCCTTGGGGTCGGTCAGCCCCAGCATTTT. Together with reference TRBV28 and TRBJ1-5, the CDR3 gives the full variable domain: DVKVTQSSRYLVKRTGEKVFLECVQDMDHENMFWYRQDPGLGLRLIYFSYDVKMKEKGDIPEGYSVSREKKERFSLILESASTNQTSMYLCASSFAFLGVGQPQHFGDGTRLSIL.

The chain couples TRBV5-6 to TRBJ2-1; D gene uncertain. Trimming shortened V by 4 bases and J by 9 bases, and 14 bases separated the two germline ends. Germline V gene sequence: CDR1 SGHDT, CDR2 YYEEEE. This CDR3 contains 13 residues. The chain's CDR3 is CASSRVVGSEQFF. The CDR3 bases are TGTGCCAGCAGCCGCGTCGTAGGGTCTGAGCAGTTCTTC. The entire variable domain, with the rest obtained from reference TRBV5-6 and TRBJ2-1, is as follows: DAGVTQSPTHLIKTRGQQVTLRCSPKSGHDTVSWYQQALGQGPQFIFQYYEEEERQRGNFPDRFSGHQFPNYSSELNVNALLLGDSALYLCASSRVVGSEQFFGPGTRLTVL.

The rearrangement joins TRBV2 to TRBJ2-7; 10 nucleotides match TRBD1. The CDR3 is 18 amino acids. Germline trimming cut 5 bases from V and 2 bases from J; bases unmatched to any gene: 15. Germline V gives CDR1 SNHLY, CDR2 FYNNEI. CDR3 protein: CASSSNPLDRGETYEQYF. The CDR3 nucleotides read TGTGCCAGCAGTTCCAACCCACTGGACAGGGGGGAAACCTACGAGCAGTACTTC.

The chain has TRBV6-1 and TRBJ1-5; no reliable D call. Germline CDR1 and CDR2: MNHNS and SASEGT. The CDR3 runs to 15 residues. V gave up 2 bases and J gave up 2 bases, with 10 bases separating them. The chain's CDR3 is CASSEREGGNQPQHF. In nucleotides, the CDR3 is TGTGCCAGCAGTGAACGGGAGGGTGGCAATCAGCCCCAGCATTTT.

The chain uses TRBV5-1 and TRBJ2-7, with 7 bases lining up with TRBD1. J was trimmed by 3 bases and V by 3 bases; bases with no gene match: 21. This CDR3 spans 19 amino acids. The germline CDR1 and CDR2 sequences are SGHRS and YFSETQ. The CDR3 DNA reads TGCGCCAGCAGCTCGGTACCTCACAGACCGGGACAGACGAACTACGAGCAGTACTTC. It translates to CASSSVPHRPGQTNYEQYF.

The chain has TRBV7-9 and TRBJ2-7, with D uncertain. The germline gives CDR1 SEHNR, CDR2 FQNEAQ (reference sequence). Trimming cost V 0 bases and J 3 bases, with 6 bases left between them. The CDR3 has 13 residues. The CDR3 loop reads CASSLAGFYEQYF. DNA of the CDR3: TGTGCCAGCAGCTTAGCCGGATTCTACGAGCAGTACTTC.

The chain uses TRBV28 and TRBJ2-7, with 11 bases identical to TRBD2. V was pared by 2 bases and J by 4 bases, with 7 bases of the junction left unmatched. The CDR3 spans 16 residues. Per germline, CDR1 MDHEN and CDR2 SYDVKM. The CDR3 DNA is TGTGCCAGCAGTTTACGCACTAGCGGGGGATCTTACGAGCAGTACTTC. This sequence encodes CASSLRTSGGSYEQYF.

The V gene is TRBV5-1, the J gene TRBJ2-6; D not certain. This CDR3 contains 15 residues. CDR1 SGHRS and CDR2 YFSETQ come from the germline V gene. The V end lost 5 bases, the J end lost 0 bases, and 9 bases lay between the germline ends. The CDR3 is CASRTWSSGANVLTF. The CDR3 coding sequence is TGCGCCAGCAGAACCTGGAGCTCTGGGGCCAACGTCCTGACTTTC. Supplemented by reference TRBV5-1 and TRBJ2-6, the full variable domain reads KAGVTQTPRYLIKTRGQQVTLSCSPISGHRSVSWYQQTPGQGLQFLFEYFSETQRNKGNFPGRFSGRQFSNSRSEMNVSTLELGDSALYLCASRTWSSGANVLTFGAGSRLTVL.

V gene TRBV5-4 combines with J gene TRBJ2-1, with 8 bases that match TRBD2. The junction had 5 bases not matched to a gene; V was cut back by 0 bases and J by 6 bases. Germline V lookup: CDR1 SGHNT, CDR2 YYREEE (reference sequence). The CDR3 loop spans 15 amino acids. The CDR3 DNA follows: TGTGCCAGCAGCTTGGCTAGCGGGTTCGGCAATGAGCAGTTCTTC. This encodes CASSLASGFGNEQFF.

V usage is TRBV15 and J usage is TRBJ2-6, with unresolved D. The germline gives CDR1 LNHNV, CDR2 YYDKDF (reference sequence). V was shortened by 1 base and J by 0 bases, with 10 bases between the two germline ends. This CDR3 is 17 amino acids long. The CDR3 DNA reads as TGTGCCACCAGCAGAGCTGGCATCAGCTCTGGGGCCAACGTCCTGACTTTC. Translation gives CATSRAGISSGANVLTF.

This clone occurred once. V is TRBV7-9 and J is TRBJ2-1; the match to TRBD2 covers 10 bases. Germline V gene lookup returns CDR1 SEHNR and CDR2 FQNEAQ (reference sequence). The CDR3 extends over 15 amino acids. With V trimmed by 2 bases and J by 7 bases, 5 bases remained unmatched. The CDR3 sequence: CASSLLAGVVNEQFF. The CDR3 DNA follows: TGTGCCAGCAGCTTACTAGCGGGAGTAGTAAATGAGCAGTTCTTC.

A single count supports this clone. The rearrangement uses TRBV7-2 and TRBJ2-4; possibly TRBD2 for D (5 bases). The CDR3 runs to 14 residues. The V gene's germline CDR1 is SGHTA and CDR2 FQGNSA. The V gene lost 3 bases and the J gene lost 4 bases, with 10 bases spanning the gap. This chain's CDR3 is CASSFLGGKNIQYF. The CDR3, as DNA: TGTGCCAGCAGCTTCCTTGGAGGAAAAAACATTCAGTACTTC.

This sequence joins TRBV7-2 and TRBJ2-7, with TRBD2 matching 9 bases. This CDR3 spans 16 amino acids. Germline V gene data show CDR1 as SGHTA and CDR2 as FQGNSA. Trimming took 0 bases from V and 2 from J; bases not matched to a gene: 5. This chain's CDR3 is CASSLAFAGGTYEQYF. The DNA for the CDR3 is TGTGCCAGCAGCTTAGCCTTTGCGGGAGGGACCTACGAGCAGTACTTC. Using reference TRBV7-2 and TRBJ2-7 for the parts outside the CDR3, the full variable domain is GAGVSQSPSNKVTEKGKDVELRCDPISGHTALYWYRQSLGQGLEFLIYFQGNSAPDKSGLPSDRFSAERTGGSVSTLTIQRTQQEDSAVYLCASSLAFAGGTYEQYFGPGTRLTVT.

The chain combines TRBV7-2 with TRBJ2-1, with 13 bases fitting TRBD2. V lost 4 bases and J lost 7; bases outside the gene matches: 4. Germline CDR1 and CDR2: SGHTA and FQGNSA. The CDR3 length is 15 residues. The CDR3 nucleotides read TGTGCCAGCAGCTGGACTAGCGGGAGTCGTAATGAGCAGTTCTTC. Translating it yields CASSWTSGSRNEQFF.

The chain is built from TRBV5-1 and TRBJ1-3; 10 nucleotides line up with TRBD1. Looked up from germline, CDR1 is SGHRS and CDR2 is YFSETQ. V was pared by 0 bases and J by 11 bases, with 8 bases of the junction left unmatched. The CDR3 is 15 residues long. The CDR3 sequence: CASSLEGRQGAAIYF. CDR3 DNA: TGCGCCAGCAGCTTGGAAGGGAGACAGGGGGCGGCCATATATTTT.

The V gene is TRBV5-1, the J gene TRBJ2-7, with 12 bases identical to TRBD2. CDR3 length equals 15 residues. Germline V gives CDR1 SGHRS, CDR2 YFSETQ. The V and J ends lost 1 base and 7 bases, in that order; junction bases with no gene match: 6. CDR3 loop: CASSLRLAGVREQYF. CDR3 nucleotide sequence: TGCGCCAGCAGCTTGCGACTAGCGGGAGTTCGTGAGCAGTACTTC.

Of note for this clone: This may arise from a read error, as a much more abundant clone is one base away. The CDR3 DNA reads as TGTGCCAGCAGTTTAATCCCAGGACAAAGGGGGAACACTGAAGCTTTCTTT. This gives the protein CASSLIPGQRGNTEAFF. The V call is TRBV27, the J call TRBJ1-1, with D possibly being TRBD1 (5 bases). The CDR3 runs 17 residues. Trimming shortened V by 2 bases and J by 1 base, and 17 bases separated the two germline ends. CDR1 and CDR2 (germline): MNHEY, SMNVEV (reference sequence).

This chain joins TRBV5-1 and TRBJ2-5, with no clear D. This CDR3 is 14 amino acids long. With 1 base removed from V and 5 bases from J, the gap between germline ends came to 12 bases. The germline V gene encodes CDR1 SGHRS and CDR2 YFSETQ. The CDR3 sequence: CASSLFPAGETQYF. CDR3 nucleotide sequence: TGCGCCAGCAGCTTGTTTCCAGCTGGGGAGACCCAGTACTTC.

V gene TRBV28 combines with J gene TRBJ1-2; TRBD1 matches 11 bases. Germline trimming cut 6 bases from V and 4 bases from J; bases unmatched to any gene: 7. CDR3 length equals 15 residues. Germline assignment: CDR1 MDHEN and CDR2 SYDVKM. As DNA, the CDR3 is TGTGCCAGCAGCCAAGGGGACAGGGGGATCTATGGCTACACCTTC. It is translated as CASSQGDRGIYGYTF.

A few counts support this clone. V gene TRBV5-1 combines with J gene TRBJ2-4; the D gene is possibly TRBD1 (5 bases). The CDR3 sequence is 20 residues long. V was cut by 0 bases and J by 0 bases, with 22 bases left in between. The germline gives CDR1 SGHRS, CDR2 YFSETQ. The CDR3 DNA sequence: TGCGCCAGCAGCTTGGAAGGGGCGCGAGGTCTAACAGGAGCCAAAAACATTCAGTACTTC. It is translated as CASSLEGARGLTGAKNIQYF. The full variable domain, with the rest looked up from reference TRBV5-1 and TRBJ2-4, is KAGVTQTPRYLIKTRGQQVTLSCSPISGHRSVSWYQQTPGQGLQFLFEYFSETQRNKGNFPGRFSGRQFSNSRSEMNVSTLELGDSALYLCASSLEGARGLTGAKNIQYFGAGTRLSVL.

This chain joins TRBV7-3 and TRBJ2-1; TRBD2 agrees at 9 bases. Germline-derived CDR1 and CDR2 are SGHTA and FQGTGA. J gave up 7 bases and V 5 bases, and 9 bases lay outside the gene matches. The length of the CDR3 is 15 residues. CDR3 in amino acids: CASSPLAGTWNEQFF. The CDR3 nucleotides are TGTGCCAGCAGCCCCCTAGCGGGAACCTGGAATGAGCAGTTCTTC.

This sequence joins TRBV23-1 and TRBJ2-2; unclear D gene. TRBV23-1 is identified as an open reading frame with a role that is uncertain. This CDR3 has 12 residues. Between the trimmed V and J ends, which lost 5 bases and 6 bases, there was a span of 7 bases. The CDR3 spells CASSRRAGELFF. CDR3 in DNA: TGCGCCAGCAGTAGAAGAGCCGGGGAGCTGTTTTTT.

A single count supports this clone. This chain joins TRBV7-3 and TRBJ2-3; TRBD2 matches at 7 bases. The CDR3 has 15 amino acids. With 5 bases clipped from V and 7 bases from J, the junction kept 12 bases outside the gene matches. Germline CDR1 reads SGHTA; CDR2 reads FQGTGA. CDR3 amino acids: CASSPESGEGNTQYF. CDR3 bases: TGTGCCAGCAGCCCAGAATCGGGGGAGGGCAATACGCAGTATTTT.

This chain links TRBV28 with TRBJ2-4; the D gene is possibly TRBD1 (5 bases). Trimming removed 3 bases at V and 2 bases at J, with 11 bases between. Germline CDR1 MDHEN, CDR2 SYDVKM. The CDR3 totals 15 residues. Here the CDR3 DNA reads TGTGCCAGCAGTTTGGTAGGGGTCACCAAAAACATTCAGTACTTC. Translating gives CASSLVGVTKNIQYF.

The CDR3 sequence is CSVPTGTGPYEQYF. The CDR3 DNA reads TGCAGCGTTCCAACCGGGACAGGACCTTACGAGCAGTACTTC. The chain employs TRBV29-1 and TRBJ2-7, with TRBD1 identical over 8 bases. This CDR3 region has 14 residues. Trimming took 5 bases from V and 4 from J; bases not matched to a gene: 10. Germline V gene lookup returns CDR1 SQVTM and CDR2 ANQGSEA.

Only a few counts were recorded for this clone. The chain has TRBV27 and TRBJ1-6; 8 bases align to TRBD1. Germline CDR1 and CDR2: MNHEY and SMNVEV (reference sequence). The CDR3 length is 14 residues. The V gene end was trimmed by 4 bases and the J gene end by 10 bases; junction bases not matched to a gene: 6. The CDR3 protein is CASSWRQGNSPLHF. CDR3 in DNA: TGTGCCAGCAGTTGGAGACAGGGGAACTCACCCCTCCACTTT.

The chain uses TRBV5-6 and TRBJ1-5; 8 nucleotides match TRBD1. Germline CDR1 is SGHDT and CDR2 is YYEEEE. Unmatched junction bases numbered 1, after V lost 1 base and J lost 1 base. CDR3 length equals 15 residues. The chain's CDR3 is CASSLQGASNQPQHF. CDR3 bases: TGTGCCAGCAGCTTGCAGGGGGCGAGCAATCAGCCCCAGCATTTT.